The table lists the clone carrying this T cell receptor beta chain with a few counts. Its antigen remains unidentified. The source of the sample is a study of T cell responses to AZD1222 COVID-19 vaccine. The study's findings and limits: Possibly, clonal diversity was underestimated; donors were largely white British and included more females. Nearly half of the spike-specific TCRs reportedly recognize variant regions that carry no mutations. Spike-specific TCR repertoires showed rising breadth and depth after two AZD1222 doses.

Produced via immunoSEQ multiplex PCR; TCRdb's table is partial and in-frame only. The sample yields 100,000 to 150,000 clones, just over 85% seen once. Trimming left V 6 bases short and J 0 bases short, with 11 bases between. In germline, CDR1 is MNHEY, CDR2 SVGAGI. CDR3 length: 14 residues. The clonotype originates from an adult in good health. This rearrangement joins TRBV6-5 to TRBJ1-1; no clear D. The material sequenced was peripheral blood, taken on day 0 of AZD1222 vaccination. The CDR3, as DNA: TGTGCCAGCAGGCGAGTAGGGATGAACACTGAAGCTTTCTTT. Its protein is CASRRVGMNTEAFF.